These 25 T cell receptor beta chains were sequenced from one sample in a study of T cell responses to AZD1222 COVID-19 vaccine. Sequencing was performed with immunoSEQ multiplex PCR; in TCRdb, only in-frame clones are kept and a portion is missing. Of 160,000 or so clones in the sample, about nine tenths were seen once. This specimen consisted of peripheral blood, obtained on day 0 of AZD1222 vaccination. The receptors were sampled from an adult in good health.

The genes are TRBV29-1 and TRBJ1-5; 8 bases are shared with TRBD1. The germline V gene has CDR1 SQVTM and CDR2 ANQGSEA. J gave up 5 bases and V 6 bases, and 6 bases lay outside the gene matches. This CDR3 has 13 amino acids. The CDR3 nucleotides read TGCAGCGTGCGGACAGGGCAGGATCAGCCCCAGCATTTT. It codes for CSVRTGQDQPQHF.

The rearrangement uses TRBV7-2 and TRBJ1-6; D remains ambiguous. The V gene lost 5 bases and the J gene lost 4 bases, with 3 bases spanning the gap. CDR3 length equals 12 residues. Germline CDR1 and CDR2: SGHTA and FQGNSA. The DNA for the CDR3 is TGTGCCAGCAGCCCATATAATTCACCCCTCCACTTT. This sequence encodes CASSPYNSPLHF.

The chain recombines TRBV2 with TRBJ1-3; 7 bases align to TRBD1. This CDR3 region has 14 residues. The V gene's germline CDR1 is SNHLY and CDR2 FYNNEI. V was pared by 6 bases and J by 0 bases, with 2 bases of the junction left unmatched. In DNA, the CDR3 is TGTGCCAGCAGGGGGACAGACTCTGGAAACACCATATATTTT. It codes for CASRGTDSGNTIYF.

The CDR3: CASSQDQTAGNTIYF. DNA of the CDR3: TGTGCCAGCAGCCAAGATCAGACAGCTGGAAACACCATATATTTT. V is TRBV4-2 and J is TRBJ1-3, with D possibly being TRBD1 (5 bases). The ends were cut back, 0 bases at V and 2 bases at J, with 8 bases in the middle. The CDR3 sequence is 15 residues long. Per germline, CDR1 LGHNA and CDR2 YNFKEQ.

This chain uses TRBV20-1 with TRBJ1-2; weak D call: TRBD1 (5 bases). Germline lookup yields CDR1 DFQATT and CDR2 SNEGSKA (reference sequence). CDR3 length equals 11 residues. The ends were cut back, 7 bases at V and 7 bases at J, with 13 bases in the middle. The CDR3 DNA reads TGCAGTGGGGGTAGGAGGGGTGGCTACACCTTC. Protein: CSGGRRGGYTF.

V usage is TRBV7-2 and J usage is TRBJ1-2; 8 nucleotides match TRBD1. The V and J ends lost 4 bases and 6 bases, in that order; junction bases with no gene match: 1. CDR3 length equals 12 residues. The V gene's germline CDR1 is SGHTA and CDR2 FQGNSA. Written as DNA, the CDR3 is TGTGCCAGCAGCTCCAGGGGGCATGGCTACACCTTC. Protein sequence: CASSSRGHGYTF.

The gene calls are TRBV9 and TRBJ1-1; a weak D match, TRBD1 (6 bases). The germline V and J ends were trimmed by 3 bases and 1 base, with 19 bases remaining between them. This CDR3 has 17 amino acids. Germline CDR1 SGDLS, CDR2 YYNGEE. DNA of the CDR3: TGTGCCAGCAGCGCCGCCCCGAGGACAGCCAGGAACACTGAAGCTTTCTTT. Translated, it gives CASSAAPRTARNTEAFF.

The CDR3, as DNA: TGTGCCAGCAGTCCGCTCCCGGAGACCCAGTACTTC. Its protein is CASSPLPETQYF. V gene TRBV28 combines with J gene TRBJ2-5; D uncertain. Deletions cut 5 bases from V and 5 bases from J, with 9 bases between. Germline CDR1 is MDHEN and CDR2 is SYDVKM. CDR3 length: 12 amino acids.

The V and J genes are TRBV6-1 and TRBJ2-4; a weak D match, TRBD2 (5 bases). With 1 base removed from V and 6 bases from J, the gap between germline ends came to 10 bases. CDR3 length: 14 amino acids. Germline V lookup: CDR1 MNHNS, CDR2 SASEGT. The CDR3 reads CASSEGPDLNIQYF. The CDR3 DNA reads TGTGCCAGCAGTGAAGGACCGGACTTAAACATTCAGTACTTC.

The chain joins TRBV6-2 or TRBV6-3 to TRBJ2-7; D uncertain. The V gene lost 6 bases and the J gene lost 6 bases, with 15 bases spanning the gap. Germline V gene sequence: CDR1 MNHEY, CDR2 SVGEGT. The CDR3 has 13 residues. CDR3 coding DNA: TGTGCCAGCAGCCGAGCCCCTGGTGCCGAGCAGTACTTC. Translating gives CASSRAPGAEQYF.

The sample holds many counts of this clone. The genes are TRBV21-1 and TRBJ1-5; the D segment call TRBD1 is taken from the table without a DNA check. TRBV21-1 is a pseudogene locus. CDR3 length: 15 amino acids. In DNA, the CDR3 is TGTGCCAGCAGCAAAGGACAGAATAGCAATCAGCCCCAGCATTTT. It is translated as CASSKGQNSNQPQHF.

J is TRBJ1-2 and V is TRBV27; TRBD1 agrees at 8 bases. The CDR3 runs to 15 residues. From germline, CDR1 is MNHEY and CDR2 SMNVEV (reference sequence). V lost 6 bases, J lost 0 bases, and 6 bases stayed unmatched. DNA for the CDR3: TGTGCCAGCAGGGAAACAGGGGGGGCTAACTATGGCTACACCTTC. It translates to CASRETGGANYGYTF.

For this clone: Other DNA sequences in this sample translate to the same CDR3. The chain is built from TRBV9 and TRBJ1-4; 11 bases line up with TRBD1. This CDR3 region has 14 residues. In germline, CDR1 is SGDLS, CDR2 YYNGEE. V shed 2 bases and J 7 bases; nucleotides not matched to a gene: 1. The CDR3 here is CASSVGTGGEKLFF. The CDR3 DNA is TGTGCCAGCAGCGTCGGGACAGGGGGTGAAAAACTGTTTTTT. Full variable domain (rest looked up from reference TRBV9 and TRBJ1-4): DSGVTQTPKHLITATGQRVTLRCSPRSGDLSVYWYQQSLDQGLQFLIQYYNGEERAKGNILERFSAQQFPDLHSELNLSSLELGDSALYFCASSVGTGGEKLFFGSGTQLSVL.

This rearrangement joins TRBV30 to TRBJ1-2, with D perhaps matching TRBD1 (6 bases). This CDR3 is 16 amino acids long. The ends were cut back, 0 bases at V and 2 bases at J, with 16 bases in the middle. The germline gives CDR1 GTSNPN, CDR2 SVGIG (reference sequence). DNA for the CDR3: TGTGCCTGGAGTGTACTAACGGGGGCCTACAACTATGGCTACACCTTC. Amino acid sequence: CAWSVLTGAYNYGYTF. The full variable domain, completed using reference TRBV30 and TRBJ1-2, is SQTIHQWPATLVQPVGSPLSLECTVEGTSNPNLYWYRQAAGRGLQLLFYSVGIGQISSEVPQNLSASRPQDRQFILSSKKLLLSDSGFYLCAWSVLTGAYNYGYTFGSGTRLTVV.

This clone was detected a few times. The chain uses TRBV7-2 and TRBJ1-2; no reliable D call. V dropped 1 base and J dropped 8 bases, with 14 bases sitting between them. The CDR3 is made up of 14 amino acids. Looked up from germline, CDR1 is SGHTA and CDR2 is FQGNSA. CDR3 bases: TGTGCCAGCAGCTTAGATACTGGAGAGAGAGGCTACACCTTC. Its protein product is CASSLDTGERGYTF.

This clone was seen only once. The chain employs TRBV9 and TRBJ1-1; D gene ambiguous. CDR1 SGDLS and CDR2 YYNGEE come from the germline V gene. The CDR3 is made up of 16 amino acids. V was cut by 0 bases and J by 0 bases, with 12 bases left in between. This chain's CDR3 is CASSVGVEAMNTEAFF. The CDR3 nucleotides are TGTGCCAGCAGCGTAGGTGTTGAGGCCATGAACACTGAAGCTTTCTTT.

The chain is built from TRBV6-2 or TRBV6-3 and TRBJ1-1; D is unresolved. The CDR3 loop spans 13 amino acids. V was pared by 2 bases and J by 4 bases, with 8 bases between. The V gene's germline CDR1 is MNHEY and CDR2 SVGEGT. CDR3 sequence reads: CASSYRRGTEAFF. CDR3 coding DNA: TGTGCCAGCAGTTACAGGAGAGGCACTGAAGCTTTCTTT.

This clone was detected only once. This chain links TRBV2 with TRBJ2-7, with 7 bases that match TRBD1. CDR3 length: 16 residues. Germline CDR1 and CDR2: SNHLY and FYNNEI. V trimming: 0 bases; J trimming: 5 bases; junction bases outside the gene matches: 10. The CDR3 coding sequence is TGTGCCAGCAGTGAAGCGCCGAAGGGGGCGCACAACGAGCAGTACTTC. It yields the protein CASSEAPKGAHNEQYF.

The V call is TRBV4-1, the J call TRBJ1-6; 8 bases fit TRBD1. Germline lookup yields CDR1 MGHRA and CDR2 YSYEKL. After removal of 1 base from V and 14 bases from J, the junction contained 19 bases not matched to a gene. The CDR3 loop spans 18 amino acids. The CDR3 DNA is TGCGCCAGCAGCCAAGGAATTTCGGACAGGGTACGGGCGTTGGCCCTCCACTTT. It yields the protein CASSQGISDRVRALALHF.

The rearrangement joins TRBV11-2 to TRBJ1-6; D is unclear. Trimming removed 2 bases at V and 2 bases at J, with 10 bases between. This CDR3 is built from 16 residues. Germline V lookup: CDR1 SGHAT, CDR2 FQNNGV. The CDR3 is CASSLTGEAYNSPLHF. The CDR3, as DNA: TGTGCCAGCAGCTTAACTGGAGAGGCCTATAATTCACCCCTCCACTTT.

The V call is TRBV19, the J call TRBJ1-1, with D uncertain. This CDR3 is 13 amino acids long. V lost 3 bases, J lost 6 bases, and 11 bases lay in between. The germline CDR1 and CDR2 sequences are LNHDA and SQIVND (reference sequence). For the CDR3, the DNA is TGTGCCAGTAGTATTGGGCCAGCATCTGAAGCTTTCTTT. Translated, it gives CASSIGPASEAFF.

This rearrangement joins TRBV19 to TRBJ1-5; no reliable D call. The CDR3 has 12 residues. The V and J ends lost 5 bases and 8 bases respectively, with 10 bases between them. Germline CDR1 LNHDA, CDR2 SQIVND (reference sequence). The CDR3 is CASSAWTKPQHF. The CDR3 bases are TGTGCCAGTAGTGCTTGGACGAAGCCCCAGCATTTT.

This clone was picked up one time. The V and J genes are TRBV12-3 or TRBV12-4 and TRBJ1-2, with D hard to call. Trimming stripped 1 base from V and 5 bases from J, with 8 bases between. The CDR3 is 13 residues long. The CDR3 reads CASSLGGSYGYTF. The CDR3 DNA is TGTGCCAGCAGTTTAGGTGGCAGTTATGGCTACACCTTC.

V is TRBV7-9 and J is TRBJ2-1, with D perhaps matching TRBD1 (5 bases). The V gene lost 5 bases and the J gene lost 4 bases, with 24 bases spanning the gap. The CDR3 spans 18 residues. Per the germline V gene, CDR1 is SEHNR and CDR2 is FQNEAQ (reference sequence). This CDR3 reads CASSQGVVVRAQYNEQFF. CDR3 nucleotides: TGTGCCAGCAGCCAAGGGGTAGTTGTCAGGGCTCAGTACAATGAGCAGTTCTTC.

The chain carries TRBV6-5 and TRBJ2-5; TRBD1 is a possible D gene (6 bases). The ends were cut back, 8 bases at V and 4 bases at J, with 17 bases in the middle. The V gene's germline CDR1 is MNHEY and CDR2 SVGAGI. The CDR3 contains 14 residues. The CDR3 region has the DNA TGTGCCAGCTCCGTCACTACAGGGAGAGAGACCCAGTACTTC. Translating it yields CASSVTTGRETQYF.